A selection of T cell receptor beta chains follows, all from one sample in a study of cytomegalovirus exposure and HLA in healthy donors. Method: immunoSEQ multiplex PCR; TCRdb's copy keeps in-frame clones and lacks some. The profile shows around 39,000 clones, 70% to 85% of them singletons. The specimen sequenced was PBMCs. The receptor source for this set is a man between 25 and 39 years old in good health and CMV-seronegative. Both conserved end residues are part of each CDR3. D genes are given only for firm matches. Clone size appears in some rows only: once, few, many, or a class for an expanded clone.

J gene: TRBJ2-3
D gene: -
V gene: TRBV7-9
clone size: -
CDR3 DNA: TGTGCCAGCAGCCCGAGGACAGCCAGCACAGATACGCAGTATTTT
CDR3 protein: CASSPRTASTDTQYF

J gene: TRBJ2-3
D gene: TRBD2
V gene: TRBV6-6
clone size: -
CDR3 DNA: TGTGCCAGCAGTCCGAGCGGGAGGGGCACAGATACGCAGTATTTT
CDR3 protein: CASSPSGRGTDTQYF

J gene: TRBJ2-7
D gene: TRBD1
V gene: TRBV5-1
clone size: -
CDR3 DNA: TGCGCCAGCAGCTTGGTTGGGACAGGGGTGGACGAGCAGTACTTC
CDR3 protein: CASSLVGTGVDEQYF

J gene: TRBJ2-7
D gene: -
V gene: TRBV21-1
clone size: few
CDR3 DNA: TGTGCCAGCACCCAAATTTTATTTTCTCCGGGACTAGCGGGAGACGGAGGGACCTACGAGCAGTACTTC
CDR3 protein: CASTQILFSPGLAGDGGTYEQYF

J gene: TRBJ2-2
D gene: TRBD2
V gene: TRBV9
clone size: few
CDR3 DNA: TGTGCCAGCAGCGTAAGAGCGGGAGAGAACGGGGAGCTGTTTTTT
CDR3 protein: CASSVRAGENGELFF

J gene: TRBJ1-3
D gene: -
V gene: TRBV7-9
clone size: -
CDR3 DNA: TGTTCCAGCAGCGCCAAACCGACAGGCCCAGGGGGAAACACCATATATTTT
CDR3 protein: CSSSAKPTGPGGNTIYF

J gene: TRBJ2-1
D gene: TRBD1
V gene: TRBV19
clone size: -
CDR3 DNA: TGTGCCAGTAGTATAGGGACAGGGGGGTCCCACAATGAGCAGTTCTTC
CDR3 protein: CASSIGTGGSHNEQFF

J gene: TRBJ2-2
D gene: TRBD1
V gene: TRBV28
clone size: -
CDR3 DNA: TGTGCCAGCACCCGCGTGGACAGGGACGCCGGGGAGCTGTTTTTT
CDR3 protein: CASTRVDRDAGELFF

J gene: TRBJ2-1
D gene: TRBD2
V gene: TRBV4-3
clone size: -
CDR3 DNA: TGCGCCAGCAGCGAGACTAGCGGGAGATATAGTGAGCAGTTCTTC
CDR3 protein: CASSETSGRYSEQFF

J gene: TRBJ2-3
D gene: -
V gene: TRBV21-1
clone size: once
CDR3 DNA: TGTGCCAGCAGCAACAGGAGCGGGAGGGCCAATGCAGATACGCAGTATTTT
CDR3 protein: CASSNRSGRANADTQYF

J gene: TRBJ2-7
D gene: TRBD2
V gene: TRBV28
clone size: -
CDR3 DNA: TGTGCCAGCAGGCCCGAGGCTAGCGGGTCGGCGGGCGAGCAGTACTTC
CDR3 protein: CASRPEASGSAGEQYF

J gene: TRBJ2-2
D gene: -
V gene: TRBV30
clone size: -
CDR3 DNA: TGTGCCTGGAGTTCGCGATCAGGGGAGCTGTTTTTT
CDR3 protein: CAWSSRSGELFF

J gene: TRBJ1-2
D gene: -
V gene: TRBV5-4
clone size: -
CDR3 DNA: TGTGCCAGCAGCCCAGGACTGATGAACTATGGCTACACCTTC
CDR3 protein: CASSPGLMNYGYTF

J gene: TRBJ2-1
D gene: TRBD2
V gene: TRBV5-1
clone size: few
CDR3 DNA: TGCGCCAGCAGCTTGGTGGCGGGAGAGGATGAGCAGTTCTTC
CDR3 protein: CASSLVAGEDEQFF

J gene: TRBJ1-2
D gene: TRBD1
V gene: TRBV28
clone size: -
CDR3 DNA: TGTGCCAGCAGTTCAGGGGGGACCGACTATGGCTACACCTTC
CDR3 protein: CASSSGGTDYGYTF

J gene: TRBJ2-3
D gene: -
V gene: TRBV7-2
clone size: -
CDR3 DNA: TGTGCCAGCAGCTTCACTCAGGGTCCAGGATCGCAGTATTTT
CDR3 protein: CASSFTQGPGSQYF

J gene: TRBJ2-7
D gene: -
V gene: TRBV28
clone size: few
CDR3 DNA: TGTGCCAGCAGTACTTCCGGGACTCTCCGGCGCTACGAGCAGTACTTC
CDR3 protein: CASSTSGTLRRYEQYF

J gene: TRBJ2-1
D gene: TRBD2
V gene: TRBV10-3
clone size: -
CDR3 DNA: TGTGCCACCACCCGAGCGGGAGTTGGCTACAATGAGCAGTTCTTC
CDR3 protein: CATTRAGVGYNEQFF

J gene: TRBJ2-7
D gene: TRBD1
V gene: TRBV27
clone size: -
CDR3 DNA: TGTGCCAGCACCAGAATGCCGGGACAGGGGCGTTACGAGCAGTACTTC
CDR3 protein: CASTRMPGQGRYEQYF

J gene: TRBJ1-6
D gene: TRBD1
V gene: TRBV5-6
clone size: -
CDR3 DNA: TGTGCCAGCACCTTTAGGACAGGGGGGAATTCACCCCTCCACTTT
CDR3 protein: CASTFRTGGNSPLHF

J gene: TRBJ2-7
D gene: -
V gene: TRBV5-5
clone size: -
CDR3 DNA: TGTGCCAGCAGCTTTTATCCGGGGTCCGCCTACGAGCAGTACTTC
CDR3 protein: CASSFYPGSAYEQYF

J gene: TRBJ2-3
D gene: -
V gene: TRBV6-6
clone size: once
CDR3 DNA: TGTGCCAGCAGTTACCGGACTGAAAGTACCACAGATACGCAGTATTTT
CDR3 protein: CASSYRTESTTDTQYF

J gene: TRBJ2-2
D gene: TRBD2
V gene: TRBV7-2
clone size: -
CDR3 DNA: TGTGCCAGCAGCCCGACTAGCGGGAGCGCCGGGGAGCTGTTTTTT
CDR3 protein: CASSPTSGSAGELFF

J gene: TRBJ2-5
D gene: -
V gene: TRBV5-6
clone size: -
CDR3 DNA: TGTGCCAGCAGCCTGTATGGACAGACTTGGGGGGAGACCCAGTACTTC
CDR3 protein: CASSLYGQTWGETQYF

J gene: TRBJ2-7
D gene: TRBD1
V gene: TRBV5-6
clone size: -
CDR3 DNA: TGTGCCAGCAGCTTTTTAGGGGGCGCGTCAAGCTACGAGCAGTACTTC
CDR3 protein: CASSFLGGASSYEQYF

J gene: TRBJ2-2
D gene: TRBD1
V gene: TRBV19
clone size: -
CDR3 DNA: TGTGCCAGTAGTATCCCTGGACAGGCGAACACCGGGGAGCTGTTTTTT
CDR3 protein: CASSIPGQANTGELFF

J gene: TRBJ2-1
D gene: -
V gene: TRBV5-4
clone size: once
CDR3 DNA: TGTGCCAGCAGCACTGACAGTTCCTACAATGAGCAGTTCTTC
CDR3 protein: CASSTDSSYNEQFF

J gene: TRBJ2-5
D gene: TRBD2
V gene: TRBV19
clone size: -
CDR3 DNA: TGTGCCAGTAGTACTCAATGGGCGGGAGCTGGAGAGACCCAGTACTTC
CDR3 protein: CASSTQWAGAGETQYF

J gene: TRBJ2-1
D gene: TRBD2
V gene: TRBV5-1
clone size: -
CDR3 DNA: TGCGCCAGCACCTACCCGGGACTAGCGCTAAACAATGAGCAGTTCTTC
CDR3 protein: CASTYPGLALNNEQFF

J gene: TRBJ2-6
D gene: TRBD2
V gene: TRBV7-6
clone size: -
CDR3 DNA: TGTGCCAGCAGCAAAGGGGCGGGAGGCTCTGGGGCCAACGTCCTGACTTTC
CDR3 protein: CASSKGAGGSGANVLTF

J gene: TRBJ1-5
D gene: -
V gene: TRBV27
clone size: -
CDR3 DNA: TGTGCCAGCGCTAGGGGTGGCAGCAATCAGCCCCAGCATTTT
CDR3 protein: CASARGGSNQPQHF